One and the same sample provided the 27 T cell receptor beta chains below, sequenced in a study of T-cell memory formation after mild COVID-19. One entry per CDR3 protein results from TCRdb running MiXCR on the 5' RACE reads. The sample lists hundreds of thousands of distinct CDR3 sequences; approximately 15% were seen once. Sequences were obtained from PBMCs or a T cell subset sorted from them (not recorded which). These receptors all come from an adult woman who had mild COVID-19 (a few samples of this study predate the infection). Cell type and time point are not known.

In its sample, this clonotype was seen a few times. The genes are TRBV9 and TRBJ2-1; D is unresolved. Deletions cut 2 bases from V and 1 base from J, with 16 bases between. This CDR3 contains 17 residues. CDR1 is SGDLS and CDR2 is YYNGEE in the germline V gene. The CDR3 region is CASSVSGRGDSYNEQFF. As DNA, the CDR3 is TGTGCCAGCAGCGTCTCCGGTCGTGGGGATTCCTACAATGAGCAGTTCTTC.

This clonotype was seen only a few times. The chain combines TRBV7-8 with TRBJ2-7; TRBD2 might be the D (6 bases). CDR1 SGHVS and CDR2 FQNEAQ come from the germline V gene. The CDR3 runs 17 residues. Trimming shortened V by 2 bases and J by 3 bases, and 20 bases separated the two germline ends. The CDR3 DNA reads TGTGCCAGCAGCTTACCCCGATTCAAGTGGGAGGACTACGAGCAGTACTTC. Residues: CASSLPRFKWEDYEQYF.

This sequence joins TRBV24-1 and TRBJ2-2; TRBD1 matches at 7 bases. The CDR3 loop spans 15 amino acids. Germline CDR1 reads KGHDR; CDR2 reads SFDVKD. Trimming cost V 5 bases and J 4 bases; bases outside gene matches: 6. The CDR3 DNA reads TGTGCCACCAGTGTCGGGACAGCCAGCACCGGGGAGCTGTTTTTT. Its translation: CATSVGTASTGELFF.

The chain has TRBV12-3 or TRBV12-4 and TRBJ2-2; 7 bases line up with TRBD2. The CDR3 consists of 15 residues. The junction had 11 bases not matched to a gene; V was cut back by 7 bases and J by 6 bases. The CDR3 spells CASIPPGGASGELFF. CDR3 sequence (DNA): TGTGCCAGCATCCCCCCGGGGGGAGCGTCCGGGGAGCTGTTTTTT.

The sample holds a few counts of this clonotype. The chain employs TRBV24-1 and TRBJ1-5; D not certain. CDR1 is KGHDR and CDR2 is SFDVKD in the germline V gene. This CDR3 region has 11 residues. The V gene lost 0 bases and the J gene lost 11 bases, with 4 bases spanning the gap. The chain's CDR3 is CATSDLGSQHF. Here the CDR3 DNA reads TGTGCCACCAGTGATTTGGGCTCCCAGCATTTT.

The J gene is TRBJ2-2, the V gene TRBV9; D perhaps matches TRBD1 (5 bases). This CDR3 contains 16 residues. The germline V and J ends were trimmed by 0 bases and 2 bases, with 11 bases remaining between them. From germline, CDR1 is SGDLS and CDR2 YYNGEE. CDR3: CASSVAIGHNTGELFF. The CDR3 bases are TGTGCCAGCAGCGTAGCTATAGGACACAACACCGGGGAGCTGTTTTTT.

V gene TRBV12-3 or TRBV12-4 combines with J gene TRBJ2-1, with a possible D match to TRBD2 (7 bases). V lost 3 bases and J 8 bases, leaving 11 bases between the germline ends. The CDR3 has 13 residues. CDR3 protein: CASSLSGGDEQFF. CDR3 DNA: TGTGCCAGCAGTTTGTCGGGGGGCGATGAGCAGTTCTTC.

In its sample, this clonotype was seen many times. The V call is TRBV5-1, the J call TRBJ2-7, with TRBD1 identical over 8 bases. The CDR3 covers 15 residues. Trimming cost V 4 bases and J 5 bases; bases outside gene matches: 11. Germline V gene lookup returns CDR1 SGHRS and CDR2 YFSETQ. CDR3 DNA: TGCGCCAGCAGCGCCCGGACAGGGTATAAAGACGAGCAGTACTTC. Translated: CASSARTGYKDEQYF.

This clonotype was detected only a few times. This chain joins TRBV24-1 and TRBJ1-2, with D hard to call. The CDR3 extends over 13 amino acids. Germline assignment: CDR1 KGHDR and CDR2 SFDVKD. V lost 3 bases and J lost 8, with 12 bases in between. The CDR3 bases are TGTGCCACCAGTGATCCCAATAAAAACGGCTACACCTTC. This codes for CATSDPNKNGYTF.

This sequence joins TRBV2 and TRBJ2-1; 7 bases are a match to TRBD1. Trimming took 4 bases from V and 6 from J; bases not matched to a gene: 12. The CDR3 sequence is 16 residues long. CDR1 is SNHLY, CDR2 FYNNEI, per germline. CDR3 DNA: TGTGCCAGCAGTGCCAGACAGGGCGCCAGCCTCAATGAGCAGTTCTTC. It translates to CASSARQGASLNEQFF.

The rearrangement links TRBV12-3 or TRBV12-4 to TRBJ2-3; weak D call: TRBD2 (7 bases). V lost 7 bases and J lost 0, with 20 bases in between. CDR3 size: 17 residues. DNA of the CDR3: TGTGCCAGCACCTTGCGCCGGGGGGCCATTAGCACAGATACGCAGTATTTT. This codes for CASTLRRGAISTDTQYF.

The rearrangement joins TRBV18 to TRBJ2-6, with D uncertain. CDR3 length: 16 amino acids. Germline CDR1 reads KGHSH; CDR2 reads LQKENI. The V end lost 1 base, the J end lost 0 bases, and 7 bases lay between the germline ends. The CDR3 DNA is TGTGCCAGCTCACCACGGCTTACCTCTGGGGCCAACGTCCTGACTTTC. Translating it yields CASSPRLTSGANVLTF.

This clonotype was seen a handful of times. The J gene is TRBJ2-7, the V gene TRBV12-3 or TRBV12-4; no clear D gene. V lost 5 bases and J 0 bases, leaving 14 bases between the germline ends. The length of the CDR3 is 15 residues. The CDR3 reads CASSNDHTSSYEQYF. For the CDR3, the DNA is TGTGCCAGCAGTAACGATCACACGAGCTCCTACGAGCAGTACTTC.

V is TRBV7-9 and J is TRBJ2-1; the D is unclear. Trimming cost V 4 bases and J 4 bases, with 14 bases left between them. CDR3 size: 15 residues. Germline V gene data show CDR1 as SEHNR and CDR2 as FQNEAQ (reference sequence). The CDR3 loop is CASSWISRGYNEQFF. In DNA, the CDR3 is TGTGCCAGCAGCTGGATCAGCCGAGGATACAATGAGCAGTTCTTC.

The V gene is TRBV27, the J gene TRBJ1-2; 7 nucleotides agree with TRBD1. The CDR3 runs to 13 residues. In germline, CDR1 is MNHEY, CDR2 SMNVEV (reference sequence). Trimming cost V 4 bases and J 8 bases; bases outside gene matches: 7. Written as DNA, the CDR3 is TGTGCCAGCAGTTCAGTGGACAGGCGAGGCTACACCTTC. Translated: CASSSVDRRGYTF.

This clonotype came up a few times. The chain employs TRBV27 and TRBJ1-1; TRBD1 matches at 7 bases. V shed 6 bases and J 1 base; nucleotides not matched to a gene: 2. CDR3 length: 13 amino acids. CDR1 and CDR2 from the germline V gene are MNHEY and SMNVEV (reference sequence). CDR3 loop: CASSRGANTEAFF. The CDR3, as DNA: TGTGCCAGCAGCAGGGGGGCGAACACTGAAGCTTTCTTT.

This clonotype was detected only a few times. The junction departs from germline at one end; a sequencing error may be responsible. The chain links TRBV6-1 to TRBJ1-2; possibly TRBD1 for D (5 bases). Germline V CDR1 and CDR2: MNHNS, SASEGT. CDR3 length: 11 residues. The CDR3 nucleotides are TGTGCCAGCAGTGCGGGATCAGGGACCGTCTTC. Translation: CASSAGSGTVF.

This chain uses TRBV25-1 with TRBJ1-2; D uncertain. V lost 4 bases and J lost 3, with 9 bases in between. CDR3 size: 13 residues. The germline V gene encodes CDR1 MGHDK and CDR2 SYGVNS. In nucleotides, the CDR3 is TGTGCCAGCAGTGTAGCAGGATACTATGGCTACACCTTC. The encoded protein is CASSVAGYYGYTF.

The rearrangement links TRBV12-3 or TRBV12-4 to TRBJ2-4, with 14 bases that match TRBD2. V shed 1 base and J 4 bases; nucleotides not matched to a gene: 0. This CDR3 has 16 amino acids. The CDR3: CASSLGTSGRKNIQYF. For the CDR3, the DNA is TGTGCCAGCAGTTTAGGGACTAGCGGGAGGAAAAACATTCAGTACTTC.

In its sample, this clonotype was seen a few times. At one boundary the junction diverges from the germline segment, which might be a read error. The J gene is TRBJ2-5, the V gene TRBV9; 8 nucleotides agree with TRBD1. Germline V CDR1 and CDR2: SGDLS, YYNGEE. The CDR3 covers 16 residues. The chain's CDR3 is CASSVEWTGTQGTQYF. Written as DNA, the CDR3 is TGTGCCAGCAGCGTAGAGTGGACAGGGACTCAAGGGACCCAGTACTTC. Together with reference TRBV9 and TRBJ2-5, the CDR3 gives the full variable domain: DSGVTQTPKHLITATGQRVTLRCSPRSGDLSVYWYQQSLDQGLQFLIQYYNGEERAKGNILERFSAQQFPDLHSELNLSSLELGDSALYFCASSVEWTGTQGTQYFGPGTRLLVL.

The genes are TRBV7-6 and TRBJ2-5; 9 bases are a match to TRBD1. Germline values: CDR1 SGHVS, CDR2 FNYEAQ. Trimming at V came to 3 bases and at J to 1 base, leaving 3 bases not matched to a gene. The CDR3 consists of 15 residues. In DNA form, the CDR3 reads TGTGCCAGCAGCTTCGGACAGGGGACCCAAGAGACCCAGTACTTC. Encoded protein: CASSFGQGTQETQYF.

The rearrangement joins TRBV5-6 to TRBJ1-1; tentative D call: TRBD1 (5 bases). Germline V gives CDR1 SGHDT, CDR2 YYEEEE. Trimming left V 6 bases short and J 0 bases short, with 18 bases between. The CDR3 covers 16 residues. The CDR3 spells CASTPGTQAVNTEAFF. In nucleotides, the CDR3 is TGTGCCAGCACCCCCGGGACGCAGGCCGTGAACACTGAAGCTTTCTTT.

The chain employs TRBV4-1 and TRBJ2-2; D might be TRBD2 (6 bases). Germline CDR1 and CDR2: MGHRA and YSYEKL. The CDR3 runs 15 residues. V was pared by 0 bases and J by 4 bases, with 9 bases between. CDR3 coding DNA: TGCGCCAGCAGCCAAGAATACGGGAGCACCGGGGAGCTGTTTTTT. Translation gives CASSQEYGSTGELFF.

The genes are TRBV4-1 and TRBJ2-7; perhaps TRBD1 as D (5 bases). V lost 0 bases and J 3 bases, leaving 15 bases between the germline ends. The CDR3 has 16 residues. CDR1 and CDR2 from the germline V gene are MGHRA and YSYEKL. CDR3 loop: CASSQEFRVPLYEQYF. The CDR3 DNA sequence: TGCGCCAGCAGCCAAGAGTTCAGGGTCCCCCTCTACGAGCAGTACTTC.

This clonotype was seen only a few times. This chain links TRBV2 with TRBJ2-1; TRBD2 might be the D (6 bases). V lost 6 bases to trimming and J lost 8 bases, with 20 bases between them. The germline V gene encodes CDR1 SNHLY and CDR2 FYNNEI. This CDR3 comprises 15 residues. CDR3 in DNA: TGTGCCAGCAGCCTTTTGCGGGGTGGGGTCGATGAGCAGTTCTTC. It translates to CASSLLRGGVDEQFF.

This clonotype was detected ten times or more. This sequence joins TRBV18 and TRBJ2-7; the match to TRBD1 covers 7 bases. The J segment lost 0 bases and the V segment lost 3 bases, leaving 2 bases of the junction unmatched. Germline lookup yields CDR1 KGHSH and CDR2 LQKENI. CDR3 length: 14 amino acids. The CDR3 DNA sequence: TGTGCCAGCTCACCGGACAGGAGCTCCTACGAGCAGTACTTC. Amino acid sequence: CASSPDRSSYEQYF.

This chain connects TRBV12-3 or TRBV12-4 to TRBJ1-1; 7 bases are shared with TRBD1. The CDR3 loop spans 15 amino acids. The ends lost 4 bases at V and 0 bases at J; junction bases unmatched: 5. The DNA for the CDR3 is TGTGCCAGCAGTTCCCAAGGGGGCTTGAACACTGAAGCTTTCTTT. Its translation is CASSSQGGLNTEAFF.